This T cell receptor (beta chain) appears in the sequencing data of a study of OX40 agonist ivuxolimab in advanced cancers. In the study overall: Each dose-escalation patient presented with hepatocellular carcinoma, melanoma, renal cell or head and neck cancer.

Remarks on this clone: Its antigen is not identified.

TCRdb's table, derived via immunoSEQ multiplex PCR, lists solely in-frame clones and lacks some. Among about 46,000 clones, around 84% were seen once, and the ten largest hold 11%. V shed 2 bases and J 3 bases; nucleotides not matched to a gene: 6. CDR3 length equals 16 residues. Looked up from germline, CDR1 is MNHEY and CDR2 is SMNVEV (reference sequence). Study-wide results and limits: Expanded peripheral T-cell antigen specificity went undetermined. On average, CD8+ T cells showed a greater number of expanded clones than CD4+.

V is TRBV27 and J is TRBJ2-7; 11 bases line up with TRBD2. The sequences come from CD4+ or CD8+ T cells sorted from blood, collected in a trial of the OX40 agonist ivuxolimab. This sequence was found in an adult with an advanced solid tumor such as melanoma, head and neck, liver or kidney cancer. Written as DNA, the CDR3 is TGTGCCAGCAGTTTAATGGGTACTAGCGGGAGCTACGAGCAGTACTTC. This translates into CASSLMGTSGSYEQYF.